A single TCR beta chain is shown here with its context. Data came from immunoSEQ multiplex PCR; TCRdb stores just in-frame clones and leaves some out. Altogether more than 15,000 clones are present, 88% being singletons, with the ten largest covering approximately 1.3%. The V and J ends lost 4 bases and 6 bases, in that order; junction bases with no gene match: 17. Germline CDR1 and CDR2: LGHNT and FRNRAP. This CDR3 has 21 residues. This sample is drawn from a study of T cell changes during pregnancy in multiple sclerosis. The TCR sequence derives from a female donor in good health, enrolled as a control in a pregnancy study. The sequencing here drew on CD4+ T cells from peripheral blood mononuclear cells, taken in the first trimester of pregnancy. This chain uses TRBV12-5 with TRBJ2-2; 16 bases match TRBD2. CDR3 DNA sequence: TGTGCTAGTGGTTCCTCAACAAAACCTCCGGGACTAGCGGGGGGGGCCGGGGAGCTGTTTTTT. It is translated as CASGSSTKPPGLAGGAGELFF.